This TCR beta chain is drawn from a study of T cell responses to AZD1222 COVID-19 vaccine. Points from the study as a whole: Dominant CD4 TCR responses targeted spike regions 160-218 and 743-854.

Germline values: CDR1 LNHDA, CDR2 SQIVND (reference sequence). The CDR3 has 13 amino acids. The ends were cut back, 2 bases at V and 6 bases at J, with 5 bases in the middle. Only a few counts were recorded for this clone. Its antigen is undetermined. TCRdb's table, derived via immunoSEQ multiplex PCR, lists solely in-frame clones and lacks some. The table records some 120,000 clones, roughly 85% of them present only once. The TCR sequence derives from an adult in good health. This sample comprised peripheral blood, obtained on day 0 of AZD1222 vaccination. The V gene is TRBV19, the J gene TRBJ1-6, with D unclear. The CDR3 sequence is CASSIFSNSPLHF. The CDR3 DNA reads TGTGCCAGTAGTATATTCAGTAATTCACCCCTCCACTTT.